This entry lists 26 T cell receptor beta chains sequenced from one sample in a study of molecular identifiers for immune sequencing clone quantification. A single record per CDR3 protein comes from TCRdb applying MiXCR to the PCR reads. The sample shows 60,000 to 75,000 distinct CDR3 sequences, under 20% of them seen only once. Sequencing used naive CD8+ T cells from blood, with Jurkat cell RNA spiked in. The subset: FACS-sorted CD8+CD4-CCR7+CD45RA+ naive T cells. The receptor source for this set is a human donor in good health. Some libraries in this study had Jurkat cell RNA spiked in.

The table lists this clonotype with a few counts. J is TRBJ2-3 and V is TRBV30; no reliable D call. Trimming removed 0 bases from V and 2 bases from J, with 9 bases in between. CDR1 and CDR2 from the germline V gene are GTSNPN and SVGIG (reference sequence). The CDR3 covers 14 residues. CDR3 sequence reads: CAWSVLTNTDTQYF. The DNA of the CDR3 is TGTGCCTGGAGTGTACTAACTAACACAGATACGCAGTATTTT.

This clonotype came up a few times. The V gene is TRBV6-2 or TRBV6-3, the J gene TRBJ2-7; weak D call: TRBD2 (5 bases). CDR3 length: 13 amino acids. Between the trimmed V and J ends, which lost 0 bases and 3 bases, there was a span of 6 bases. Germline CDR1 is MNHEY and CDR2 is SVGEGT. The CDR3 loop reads CASSYSAGYEQYF. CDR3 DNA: TGTGCCAGCAGTTACTCGGCGGGCTACGAGCAGTACTTC.

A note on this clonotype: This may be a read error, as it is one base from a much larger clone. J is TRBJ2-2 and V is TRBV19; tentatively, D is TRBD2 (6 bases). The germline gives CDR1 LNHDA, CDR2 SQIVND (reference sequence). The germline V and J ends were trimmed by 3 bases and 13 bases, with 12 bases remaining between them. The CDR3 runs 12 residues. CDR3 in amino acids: CASSMGGAGLFF. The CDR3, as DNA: TGTGCCAGTAGTATGGGGGGAGCGGGGCTGTTTTTT. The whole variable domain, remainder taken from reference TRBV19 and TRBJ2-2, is DGGITQSPKYLFRKEGQNVTLSCEQNLNHDAMYWYRQDPGQGLRLIYYSQIVNDFQKGDIAEGYSVSREKKESFPLTVTSAQKNPTAFYLCASSMGGAGLFFGEGSRLTVL.

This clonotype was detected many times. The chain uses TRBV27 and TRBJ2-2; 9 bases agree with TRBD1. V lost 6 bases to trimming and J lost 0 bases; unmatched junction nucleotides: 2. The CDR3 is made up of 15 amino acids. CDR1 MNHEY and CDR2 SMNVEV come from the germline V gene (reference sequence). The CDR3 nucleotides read TGTGCCAGCAGGACAGGGGGAGCGAACACCGGGGAGCTGTTTTTT. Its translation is CASRTGGANTGELFF.

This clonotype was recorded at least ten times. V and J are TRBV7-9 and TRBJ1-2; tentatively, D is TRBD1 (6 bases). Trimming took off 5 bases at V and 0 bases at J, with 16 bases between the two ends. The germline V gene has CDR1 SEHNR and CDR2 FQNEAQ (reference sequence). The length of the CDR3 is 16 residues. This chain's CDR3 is CASSLTGIEANYGYTF. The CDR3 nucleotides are TGTGCCAGCAGCCTAACAGGGATTGAGGCTAACTATGGCTACACCTTC.

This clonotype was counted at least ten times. CDR3 sequence reads: CASSLGPSGTSTDTQYF. The CDR3 region has the DNA TGTGCCAGCAGTTTGGGCCCTAGCGGGACTAGCACAGATACGCAGTATTTT. The rearrangement links TRBV28 to TRBJ2-3, with 9 bases lining up with TRBD2. Germline CDR1 MDHEN, CDR2 SYDVKM. V trimming: 3 bases; J trimming: 0 bases; junction bases outside the gene matches: 7. This CDR3 is built from 17 residues.

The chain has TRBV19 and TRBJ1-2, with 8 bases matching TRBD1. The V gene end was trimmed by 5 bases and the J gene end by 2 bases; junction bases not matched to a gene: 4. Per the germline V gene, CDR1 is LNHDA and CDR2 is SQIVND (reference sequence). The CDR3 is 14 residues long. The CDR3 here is CASSGTGQNYGYTF. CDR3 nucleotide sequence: TGTGCCAGTAGTGGGACAGGACAAAACTATGGCTACACCTTC.

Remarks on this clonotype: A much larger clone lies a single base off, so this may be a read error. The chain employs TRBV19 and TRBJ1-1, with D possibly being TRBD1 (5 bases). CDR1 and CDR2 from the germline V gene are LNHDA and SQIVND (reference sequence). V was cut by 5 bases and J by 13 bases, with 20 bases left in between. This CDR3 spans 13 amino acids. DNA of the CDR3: TGTGCCAGTAGTCCCGGGACGGGAATCGATGTTTTCTTT. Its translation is CASSPGTGIDVFF.

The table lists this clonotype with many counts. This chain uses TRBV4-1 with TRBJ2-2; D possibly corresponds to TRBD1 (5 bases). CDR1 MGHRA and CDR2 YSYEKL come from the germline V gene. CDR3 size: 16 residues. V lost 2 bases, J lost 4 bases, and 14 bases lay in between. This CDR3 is CASSQPDGAATGELFF. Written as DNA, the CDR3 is TGCGCCAGCAGCCAACCAGATGGGGCCGCCACCGGGGAGCTGTTTTTT.

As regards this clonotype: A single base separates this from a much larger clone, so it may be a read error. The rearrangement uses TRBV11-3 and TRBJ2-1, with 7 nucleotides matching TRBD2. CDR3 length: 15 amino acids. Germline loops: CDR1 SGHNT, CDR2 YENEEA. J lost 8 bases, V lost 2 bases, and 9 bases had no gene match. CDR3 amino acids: CASSLRGRGYDEQFF. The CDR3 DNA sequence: TGTGCCAGCAGCTTACGCGGGAGAGGGTACGATGAGCAGTTCTTC. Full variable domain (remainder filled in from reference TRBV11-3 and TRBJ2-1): EAGVVQSPRYKIIEKKQPVAFWCNPISGHNTLYWYLQNLGQGPELLIRYENEEAVDDSQLPKDRFSAERLKGVDSTLKIQPAELGDSAVYLCASSLRGRGYDEQFFGPGTRLTVL.

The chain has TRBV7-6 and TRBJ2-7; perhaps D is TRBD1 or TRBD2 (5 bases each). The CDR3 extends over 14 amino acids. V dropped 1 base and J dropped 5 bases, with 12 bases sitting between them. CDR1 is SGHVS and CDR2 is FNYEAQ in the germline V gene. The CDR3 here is CASSLEGRVHEQYF. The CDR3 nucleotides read TGTGCCAGCAGCTTAGAGGGACGGGTCCACGAGCAGTACTTC.

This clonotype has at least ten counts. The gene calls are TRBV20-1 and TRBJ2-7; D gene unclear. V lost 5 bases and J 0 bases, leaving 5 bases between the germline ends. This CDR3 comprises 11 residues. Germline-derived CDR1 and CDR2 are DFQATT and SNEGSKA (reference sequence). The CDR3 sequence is CSADISYEQYF. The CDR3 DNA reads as TGCAGTGCTGACATCTCCTACGAGCAGTACTTC.

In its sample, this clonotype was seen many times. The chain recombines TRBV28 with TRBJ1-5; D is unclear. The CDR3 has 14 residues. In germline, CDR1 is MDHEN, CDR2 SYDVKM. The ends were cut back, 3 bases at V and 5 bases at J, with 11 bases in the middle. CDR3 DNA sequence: TGTGCCAGCAGTTTGGCCGAAAGTTATCAGCCCCAGCATTTT. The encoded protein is CASSLAESYQPQHF.

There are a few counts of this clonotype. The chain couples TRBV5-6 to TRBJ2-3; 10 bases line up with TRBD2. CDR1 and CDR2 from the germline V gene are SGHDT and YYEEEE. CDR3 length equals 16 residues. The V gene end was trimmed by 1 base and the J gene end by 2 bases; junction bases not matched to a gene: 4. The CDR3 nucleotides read TGTGCCAGCAGCTTGCCTACTAGCGGGGTCACAGATACGCAGTATTTT. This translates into CASSLPTSGVTDTQYF.

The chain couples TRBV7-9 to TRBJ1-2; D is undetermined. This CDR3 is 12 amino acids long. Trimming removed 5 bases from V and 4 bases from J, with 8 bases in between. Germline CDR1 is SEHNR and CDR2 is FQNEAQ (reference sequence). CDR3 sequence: CASSTPPYGYTF. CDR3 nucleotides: TGTGCCAGCAGCACGCCTCCCTATGGCTACACCTTC.

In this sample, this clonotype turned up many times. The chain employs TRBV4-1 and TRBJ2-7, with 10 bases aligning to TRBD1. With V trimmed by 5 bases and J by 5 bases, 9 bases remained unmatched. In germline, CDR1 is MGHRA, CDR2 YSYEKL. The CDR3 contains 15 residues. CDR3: CASSSRQGASDEQYF. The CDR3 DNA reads TGCGCCAGCAGCTCGAGACAGGGGGCGAGCGACGAGCAGTACTTC.

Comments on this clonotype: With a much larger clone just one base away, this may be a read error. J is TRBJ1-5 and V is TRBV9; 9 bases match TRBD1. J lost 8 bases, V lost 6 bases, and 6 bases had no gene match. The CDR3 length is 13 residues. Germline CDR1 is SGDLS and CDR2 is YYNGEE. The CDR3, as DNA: TGTGCCAGCAACGCCACAGGGGGCGAGCCCCAGCATTTT. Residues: CASNATGGEPQHF.

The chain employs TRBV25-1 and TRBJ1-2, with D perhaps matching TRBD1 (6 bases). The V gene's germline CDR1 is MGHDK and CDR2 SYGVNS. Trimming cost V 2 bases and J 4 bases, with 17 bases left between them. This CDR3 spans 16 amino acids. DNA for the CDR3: TGTGCCAGCAGTGAAGGTTTGGGGGCAAGTCGCTATGGCTACACCTTC. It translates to CASSEGLGASRYGYTF.

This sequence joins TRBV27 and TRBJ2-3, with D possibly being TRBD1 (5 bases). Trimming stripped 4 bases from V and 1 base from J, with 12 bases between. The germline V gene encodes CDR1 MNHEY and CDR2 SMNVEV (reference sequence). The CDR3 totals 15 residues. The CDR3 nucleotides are TGTGCCAGCAGTTCTATCCAGGGCCGCACAGATACGCAGTATTTT. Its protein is CASSSIQGRTDTQYF.

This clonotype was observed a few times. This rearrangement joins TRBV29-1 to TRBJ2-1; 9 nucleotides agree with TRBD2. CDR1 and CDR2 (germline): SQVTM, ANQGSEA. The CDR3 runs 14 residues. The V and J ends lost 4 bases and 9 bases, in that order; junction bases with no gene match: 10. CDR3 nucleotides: TGCAGCGTTGTGGGCGGGAGGGCCAGCGTTGAGCAGTTCTTC. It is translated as CSVVGGRASVEQFF.

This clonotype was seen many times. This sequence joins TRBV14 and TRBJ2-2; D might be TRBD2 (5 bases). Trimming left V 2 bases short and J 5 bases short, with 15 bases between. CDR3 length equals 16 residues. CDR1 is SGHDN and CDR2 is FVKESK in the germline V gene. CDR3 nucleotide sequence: TGTGCCAGCAGCCAATTCACCGGAGGAATTACCGGGGAGCTGTTTTTT. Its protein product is CASSQFTGGITGELFF.

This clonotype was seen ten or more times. The CDR3 is CATSDFSNPYEQYF. The CDR3 nucleotides are TGTGCCACCAGTGATTTTTCCAACCCCTACGAGCAGTACTTC. The rearrangement links TRBV24-1 to TRBJ2-7; D not resolved. V was trimmed by 1 base and J by 2 bases, leaving 8 bases between them. The CDR3 covers 14 residues. CDR1 is KGHDR, CDR2 SFDVKD, per germline.

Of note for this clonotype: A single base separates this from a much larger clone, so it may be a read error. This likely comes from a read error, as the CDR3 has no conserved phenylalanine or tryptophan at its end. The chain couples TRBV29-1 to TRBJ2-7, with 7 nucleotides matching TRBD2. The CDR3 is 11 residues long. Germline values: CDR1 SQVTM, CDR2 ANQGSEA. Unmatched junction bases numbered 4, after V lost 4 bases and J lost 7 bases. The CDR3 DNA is TGCAGCGTTGGACGGGGGGTAGAGCAGTACTCC. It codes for CSVGRGVEQYS.

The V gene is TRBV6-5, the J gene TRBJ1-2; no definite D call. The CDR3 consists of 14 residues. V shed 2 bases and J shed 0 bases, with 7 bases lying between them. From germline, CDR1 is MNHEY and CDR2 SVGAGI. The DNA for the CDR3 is TGTGCCAGCAGTTACACCGGGCCTAACTATGGCTACACCTTC. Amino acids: CASSYTGPNYGYTF.

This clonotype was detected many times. The CDR3 region has the DNA TGTGCCAGCAGCCAGGGACTAGCGGGAGGTTCTCGGGTGACCCAGTACTTC. Its translation: CASSQGLAGGSRVTQYF. This rearrangement joins TRBV3-1 to TRBJ2-5; 15 bases are shared with TRBD2. V lost 3 bases, J lost 7 bases, and 9 bases stayed unmatched. This CDR3 has 17 amino acids. CDR1 is LGHDT and CDR2 is YNNKEL in the germline V gene (reference sequence).

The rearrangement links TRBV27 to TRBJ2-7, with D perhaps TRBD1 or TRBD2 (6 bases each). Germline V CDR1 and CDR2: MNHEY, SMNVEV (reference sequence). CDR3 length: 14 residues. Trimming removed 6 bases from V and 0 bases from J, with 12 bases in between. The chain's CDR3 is CASSLGGLSYEQYF. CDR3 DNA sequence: TGTGCCAGCAGCCTAGGGGGGCTCTCCTACGAGCAGTACTTC.